The 32 T cell receptor beta chains below all came from one sample that was sequenced in a study of CD8+ T cells in alopecia areata (dated 2018 in TCRdb). Sample time point, as interpreted from the label and publication: 24 weeks on oral tofacitinib. Taken with the paper, the label for treatment or condition translates to: oral pan-JAK inhibitor, 5-10 mg twice daily. The library was made by the immunoSEQ multiplex PCR assay. RNA was extracted from all samples and reverse transcribed into cDNA as template for TCR sequencing. The immuneACCESS repertoire file appears here via TCRdb, limited to in-frame rearrangements. These files lack a portion of the clones; in checked studies, under half of the deficit traces to unresolved V genes, and the cause of the others is not known. This sample has 190,000 or so clones in its table, and about 60% of those were observed once. Roughly 12% of the sample rests with the top ten.

Sample: CD8+ T cells sorted from blood, taken at week 24, from a patient treated with tofacitinib. The receptors stem from a human donor with alopecia areata.

The chain links TRBV7-8 to TRBJ2-1; D is undetermined. V was shortened by 5 bases and J by 8 bases, with 7 bases between the two germline ends. The length of the CDR3 is 11 residues. CDR1 and CDR2 from the germline V gene are SGHVS and FQNEAQ. CDR3: CASSPADEQFF. The CDR3 DNA follows: TGTGCCAGCAGCCCTGCTGATGAGCAGTTCTTC.

The rearrangement uses TRBV6-5 and TRBJ2-5; D may be TRBD1 (5 bases). Looked up from germline, CDR1 is MNHEY and CDR2 is SVGAGI. This CDR3 is 13 amino acids long. Trimming removed 9 bases from V and 0 bases from J, with 11 bases in between. The CDR3 sequence is CASRQNYQETQYF. The CDR3 nucleotides are TGTGCCAGTAGACAGAACTACCAAGAGACCCAGTACTTC.

This clone came up a few times. This chain uses TRBV7-9 with TRBJ2-7, with D unresolved. Germline lookup yields CDR1 SEHNR and CDR2 FQNEAQ (reference sequence). The length of the CDR3 is 14 residues. The V and J ends lost 6 bases and 6 bases respectively, with 18 bases between them. DNA of the CDR3: TGTGCCAGCAGTTCAAGGCAAAACACGGGCGAGCAGTACTTC. Amino acids: CASSSRQNTGEQYF.

The J gene is TRBJ1-6, the V gene TRBV27; possible D gene TRBD1, 6 bases. This CDR3 has 16 amino acids. Germline assignment: CDR1 MNHEY and CDR2 SMNVEV (reference sequence). V shed 5 bases and J shed 6 bases, with 17 bases lying between them. Here the CDR3 reads CASSPPGDGSNSPLHF. For the CDR3, the DNA is TGTGCCAGCAGTCCCCCAGGGGACGGATCTAATTCACCCCTCCACTTT.

V gene TRBV30 combines with J gene TRBJ2-5; D call uncertain. Trimming took off 1 base at V and 1 base at J, with 7 bases between the two ends. The germline V gene has CDR1 GTSNPN and CDR2 SVGIG (reference sequence). This CDR3 spans 13 amino acids. This CDR3 is CAWSGVGQETQYF. The CDR3 DNA reads TGTGCCTGGAGTGGTGTGGGCCAAGAGACCCAGTACTTC.

This clone was counted between two and nine times. The CDR3 region is CASSPRVGGGEQYF. The CDR3 DNA is TGTGCCAGCAGCCCTAGGGTAGGGGGCGGCGAGCAGTACTTC. The V and J genes are TRBV7-3 and TRBJ2-7; 7 bases align to TRBD1. V trimming: 5 bases; J trimming: 6 bases; junction bases outside the gene matches: 10. Per germline, CDR1 SGHTA and CDR2 FQGTGA. The CDR3 runs to 14 residues.

The rearrangement joins TRBV25-1 to TRBJ2-3; no firm D call. V gave up 6 bases and J gave up 5 bases, with 18 bases separating them. CDR1 and CDR2 from the germline V gene are MGHDK and SYGVNS. The CDR3 is 15 residues long. CDR3 sequence (DNA): TGTGCCAGCAGCTTCCCTGGAAGTTTATTAGATACGCAGTATTTT. It specifies CASSFPGSLLDTQYF.

The gene calls are TRBV7-6 and TRBJ2-3; 7 bases agree with TRBD2. V lost 2 bases to trimming and J lost 0 bases; unmatched junction nucleotides: 2. This CDR3 region has 15 residues. Germline V gene sequence: CDR1 SGHVS, CDR2 FNYEAQ. The DNA of the CDR3 is TGTGCCAGCAGCTTAACCGGGGGGAGCACAGATACGCAGTATTTT. Translation gives CASSLTGGSTDTQYF.

The chain carries TRBV13 and TRBJ1-2; D call uncertain. The germline V and J ends were trimmed by 0 bases and 0 bases, with 8 bases remaining between them. Per the germline V gene, CDR1 is PRHDT and CDR2 is FYEKMQ (reference sequence). This CDR3 is built from 15 residues. Written as DNA, the CDR3 is TGTGCCAGCAGCTTAGGCCGGGGAACTAACTATGGCTACACCTTC. It specifies CASSLGRGTNYGYTF.

The V and J genes are TRBV6-1 and TRBJ1-5, with unresolved D. The V end was cut by 6 bases, the J end by 3 bases, with 12 bases between. The CDR3 spans 14 residues. Germline V gives CDR1 MNHNS, CDR2 SASEGT. The CDR3, as DNA: TGTGCCAGCAGGGTCCAGGAGAACAATCAGCCCCAGCATTTT. Amino acids: CASRVQENNQPQHF.

The J gene is TRBJ2-1, the V gene TRBV4-1; no reliable D call. Per germline, CDR1 MGHRA and CDR2 YSYEKL. CDR3 length: 12 amino acids. V gave up 5 bases and J gave up 9 bases, with 11 bases separating them. DNA for the CDR3: TGCGCCAGCAGCTACAACATGGCTGAGCAGTTCTTC. It encodes CASSYNMAEQFF.

This clone was seen only once. V is TRBV10-3 and J is TRBJ2-5, with D possibly matching TRBD1 (5 bases). V dropped 4 bases and J dropped 1 base, with 16 bases sitting between them. CDR3 size: 16 residues. CDR1 and CDR2 (germline): ENHRY, SYGVKD. DNA for the CDR3: TGTGCCATCAGTGGGCCTGATGGGGCAGCCCAAGAGACCCAGTACTTC. Protein sequence: CAISGPDGAAQETQYF.

The rearrangement uses TRBV29-1 and TRBJ2-7; D might be TRBD1 (5 bases). The V end was cut by 6 bases, the J end by 0 bases, with 15 bases between. The CDR3 runs 14 residues. Germline-derived CDR1 and CDR2 are SQVTM and ANQGSEA. The CDR3 protein is CSVTTTDSSYEQYF. The CDR3 region has the DNA TGCAGCGTAACTACGACAGATAGCTCCTACGAGCAGTACTTC.

This chain joins TRBV5-6 and TRBJ2-1, with 8 bases that match TRBD1. V dropped 3 bases and J dropped 4; count of bases not matched to a gene: 6. CDR1 is SGHDT, CDR2 YYEEEE, per germline. This CDR3 comprises 15 residues. Written as DNA, the CDR3 is TGTGCCAGCAGCTCCGGACAGGGATGGTACAATGAGCAGTTCTTC. Its protein is CASSSGQGWYNEQFF.

The V gene is TRBV9, the J gene TRBJ2-1, with TRBD1 matching over 7 bases. CDR3 length equals 13 residues. Germline V gives CDR1 SGDLS, CDR2 YYNGEE. V shed 4 bases, J shed 4 bases, and the junction held 2 bases outside the gene matches. CDR3 loop: CASSQGQYNEQFF. The CDR3 coding sequence is TGTGCCAGCAGCCAGGGACAGTACAATGAGCAGTTCTTC.

V is TRBV7-8 and J is TRBJ2-6; TRBD1 is a possible D gene (6 bases). CDR3 length equals 16 residues. Germline lookup yields CDR1 SGHVS and CDR2 FQNEAQ. V lost 1 base and J 4 bases, leaving 11 bases between the germline ends. This chain's CDR3 is CASSLEMGAGANVLTF. As DNA, the CDR3 is TGTGCCAGCAGCTTAGAAATGGGGGCAGGGGCCAACGTCCTGACTTTC.

This sequence joins TRBV4-1 and TRBJ2-5, with D possibly being TRBD2 (5 bases). Trimming removed 5 bases from V and 0 bases from J, with 10 bases in between. Per the germline V gene, CDR1 is MGHRA and CDR2 is YSYEKL. The CDR3 totals 14 residues. CDR3 loop: CASSKGVNQETQYF. The CDR3 bases are TGCGCCAGCAGCAAGGGAGTTAACCAAGAGACCCAGTACTTC.

V and J are TRBV4-2 and TRBJ2-1; 13 bases match TRBD2. Germline V lookup: CDR1 LGHNA, CDR2 YNFKEQ. This CDR3 comprises 16 residues. With 0 bases clipped from V and 15 bases from J, the junction kept 11 bases outside the gene matches. CDR3 loop: CASSQDLGLAGVVPFF. DNA of the CDR3: TGTGCCAGCAGCCAAGATTTAGGACTAGCGGGGGTGGTTCCGTTCTTC.

This sequence joins TRBV30 and TRBJ1-3, with TRBD1 as a possible D gene (5 bases). CDR1 GTSNPN and CDR2 SVGIG come from the germline V gene (reference sequence). Deletions cut 3 bases from V and 9 bases from J, with 18 bases between. The CDR3 extends over 14 amino acids. The DNA of the CDR3 is TGTGCCTGGAGCATAACGGGACCCGAGGTCACCATATATTTT. Its translation is CAWSITGPEVTIYF.

V usage is TRBV29-1 and J usage is TRBJ2-2; D remains ambiguous. Germline CDR1 is SQVTM and CDR2 is ANQGSEA. The CDR3 loop spans 13 amino acids. Trimming shortened V by 1 base and J by 7 bases, and 10 bases separated the two germline ends. The CDR3 loop is CSVEVKGDGELFF. CDR3 bases: TGCAGCGTTGAAGTGAAGGGCGACGGGGAGCTGTTTTTT.

This sequence joins TRBV7-9 and TRBJ2-1; 9 bases are a match to TRBD1. With 3 bases clipped from V and 7 bases from J, the junction kept 7 bases outside the gene matches. This CDR3 has 15 amino acids. Germline CDR1 is SEHNR and CDR2 is FQNEAQ (reference sequence). Here the CDR3 reads CASSFPWTGDNEQFF. DNA of the CDR3: TGTGCCAGCAGCTTCCCTTGGACAGGGGATAATGAGCAGTTCTTC.

The V gene is TRBV5-1, the J gene TRBJ1-1; D not certain. Germline values: CDR1 SGHRS, CDR2 YFSETQ. V was clipped by 4 bases and J by 5 bases, with 15 bases between them. The CDR3 runs 14 residues. The CDR3 sequence is CASSRNRLWTEAFF. The CDR3 coding sequence is TGCGCCAGCAGCCGAAACCGACTGTGGACTGAAGCTTTCTTT.

The chain employs TRBV6-5 and TRBJ2-7; 7 bases line up with TRBD1. The germline gives CDR1 MNHEY, CDR2 SVGAGI. The CDR3 is made up of 14 amino acids. The V segment lost 8 bases and the J segment 3 bases; nucleotides outside the gene matches: 10. The CDR3 sequence is CASLAGDRFYEQYF. CDR3 coding DNA: TGTGCCAGCTTAGCAGGGGACAGATTCTACGAGCAGTACTTC.

This chain connects TRBV5-5 to TRBJ2-7; 9 bases fit TRBD2. This CDR3 is built from 15 residues. Per germline, CDR1 SGHKS and CDR2 YYEKEE (reference sequence). The junction had 8 bases not matched to a gene; V was cut back by 5 bases and J by 2 bases. The CDR3 here is CASRERGDYTYEQYF. The DNA for the CDR3 is TGTGCCAGCAGGGAGCGGGGGGATTATACCTACGAGCAGTACTTC.

The V call is TRBV29-1, the J call TRBJ1-2; tentatively, D is TRBD1 (6 bases). Trimming removed 1 base at V and 2 bases at J, with 20 bases between. Germline V gene sequence: CDR1 SQVTM, CDR2 ANQGSEA. The CDR3 spans 17 residues. CDR3 sequence: CSVEGTTGQQGNYGYTF. The CDR3 DNA sequence: TGCAGCGTTGAAGGCACCACGGGACAACAGGGAAACTATGGCTACACCTTC.

V is TRBV5-1 and J is TRBJ1-2; maybe TRBD1 (5 bases). Between the trimmed V and J ends, which lost 0 bases and 6 bases, there was a span of 12 bases. CDR1 is SGHRS, CDR2 YFSETQ, per germline. This CDR3 contains 14 residues. This CDR3 reads CASSLAGHGDGYTF. The CDR3 DNA reads as TGCGCCAGCAGCTTGGCAGGACATGGGGATGGCTACACCTTC.

V usage is TRBV6-5 and J usage is TRBJ1-1; D remains unclear. The CDR3 has 14 residues. Per the germline V gene, CDR1 is MNHEY and CDR2 is SVGAGI. The ends were cut back, 0 bases at V and 3 bases at J, with 8 bases in the middle. The CDR3 reads CASSYSGADTEAFF. The CDR3 region has the DNA TGTGCCAGCAGTTACTCTGGTGCGGACACTGAAGCTTTCTTT.

The CDR3 bases are TGTGCCAGCAGCCCGAAGGACAGGGCTAACTATGGCTACACCTTC. It translates to CASSPKDRANYGYTF. The chain recombines TRBV14 with TRBJ1-2; 8 bases are shared with TRBD1. Per the germline V gene, CDR1 is SGHDN and CDR2 is FVKESK. Trimming removed 4 bases from V and 0 bases from J; junction bases left unmatched: 4. The CDR3 totals 15 residues.

This clone appeared a few times. V and J are TRBV2 and TRBJ1-1, with a weak D call TRBD1 (6 bases). Germline lookup yields CDR1 SNHLY and CDR2 FYNNEI. V shed 4 bases and J shed 4 bases, with 13 bases lying between them. The CDR3 loop spans 14 amino acids. CDR3 loop: CASSGEGGLTEAFF. CDR3 coding DNA: TGTGCCAGCAGTGGAGAAGGGGGGCTCACTGAAGCTTTCTTT.

This clone was seen only a few times. J is TRBJ1-2 and V is TRBV2; no clear D gene. The ends were cut back, 6 bases at V and 7 bases at J, with 21 bases in the middle. Germline V lookup: CDR1 SNHLY, CDR2 FYNNEI. The CDR3 runs 15 residues. CDR3 coding DNA: TGTGCCAGCAGGGACCCGGGGTTCACAGTCTTTGGCTACACCTTC. Amino acids: CASRDPGFTVFGYTF.

This chain uses TRBV4-1 with TRBJ2-7; TRBD1 matches 9 bases. J lost 4 bases, V lost 1 base, and 8 bases had no gene match. This CDR3 has 16 amino acids. Germline V gene data show CDR1 as MGHRA and CDR2 as YSYEKL. This chain's CDR3 is CASSQGFPDRGYEQYF. CDR3 DNA sequence: TGCGCCAGCAGCCAAGGGTTCCCCGACAGGGGGTACGAGCAGTACTTC.

This clone has just one count. The CDR3 DNA follows: TGCAGCGTGCTGACAGAGTATACCTACGAGCAGTACTTC. It yields the protein CSVLTEYTYEQYF. The V gene is TRBV29-1, the J gene TRBJ2-7; possible D gene TRBD1, 5 bases. There are 13 residues in the CDR3. Germline lookup yields CDR1 SQVTM and CDR2 ANQGSEA. The V end lost 6 bases, the J end lost 2 bases, and 14 bases lay between the germline ends.